Described below is a single T cell receptor beta chain sequence and its context. Germline CDR1 LNHDA, CDR2 SQIVND (reference sequence). Trimming removed 5 bases from V and 2 bases from J; junction bases left unmatched: 10. CDR3 length: 16 residues. Generated by immunoSEQ multiplex PCR, the TCRdb table keeps only in-frame clones and is missing some. The data show about 16,000 clones, roughly 84% seen once. The data derive from a study of OX40 agonist ivuxolimab in advanced cancers. The sample here was CD4+ or CD8+ T cells sorted from blood, taken in a trial of the OX40 agonist ivuxolimab. The chain uses TRBV19 and TRBJ2-3; 7 bases line up with TRBD1. The TCR was taken from an adult with an advanced solid tumor such as melanoma, head and neck, liver or kidney cancer. The CDR3 spells CASSGWDRLHTDTQYF. The CDR3 DNA sequence: TGTGCCAGTAGTGGGTGGGACAGACTCCACACAGATACGCAGTATTTT.